The 26 T cell receptor beta chains reported below all come from one sample, sequenced in a study of blood T cell repertoires in COVID-19. Assay used: immunoSEQ multiplex PCR; TCRdb lists only in-frame clones, some missing. The sample consists of roughly 250,000 clones, 88% of them appearing once. Sequencing was done on a sample of PBMCs or T cells enriched from blood (not recorded which). The receptors stem from a woman aged 45-60 years who had recovered from COVID-19.

The chain uses TRBV7-9 and TRBJ1-1; no clear D. Germline V CDR1 and CDR2: SEHNR, FQNEAQ (reference sequence). Trimming removed 5 bases from V and 5 bases from J, with 3 bases in between. CDR3 length equals 10 residues. The CDR3 nucleotides read TGTGCCAGCAGCCGTACTGAAGCTTTCTTT. Translation gives CASSRTEAFF.

The V call is TRBV3-1 (or the pseudogene TRBV3-2), the J call TRBJ2-1, with D perhaps TRBD2 (5 bases). V lost 0 bases, J lost 5 bases, and 11 bases lay in between. This CDR3 comprises 15 residues. Germline CDR1 and CDR2: LGHDT and YNNKEL (reference sequence). The CDR3 DNA is TGTGCCAGCAGCCAAGATCGAAACGGGAACAATGAGCAGTTCTTC. It yields the protein CASSQDRNGNNEQFF.

This chain links TRBV27 with TRBJ1-6; weak D call: TRBD1 (5 bases). CDR1 and CDR2 from the germline V gene are MNHEY and SMNVEV (reference sequence). CDR3 size: 14 residues. The V and J ends lost 6 bases and 6 bases respectively, with 12 bases between them. This CDR3 is CASRRPGVNSPLHF. The CDR3 nucleotides are TGTGCCAGCAGGAGGCCGGGGGTTAATTCACCCCTCCACTTT.

J is TRBJ2-1 and V is TRBV10-1; perhaps TRBD2 as D (6 bases). The CDR3 runs to 15 residues. V lost 0 bases to trimming and J lost 6 bases, with 12 bases between them. The germline gives CDR1 WNHNN, CDR2 SYGVQD (reference sequence). The CDR3 spells CASSESKPGLNEQFF. CDR3 in DNA: TGCGCCAGCAGTGAGTCGAAGCCGGGACTCAATGAGCAGTTCTTC.

A few counts support this clone. V and J are TRBV27 and TRBJ1-2; 7 nucleotides line up with TRBD1. With V trimmed by 5 bases and J by 6 bases, 3 bases remained unmatched. The length of the CDR3 is 12 residues. CDR1 is MNHEY, CDR2 SMNVEV, per germline (reference sequence). CDR3 amino acids: CASSTTGHGYTF. CDR3 nucleotides: TGTGCCAGCAGTACGACAGGGCATGGCTACACCTTC.

The rearrangement uses TRBV7-9 and TRBJ2-1; 10 nucleotides match TRBD1. Germline CDR1 SEHNR, CDR2 FQNEAQ (reference sequence). This CDR3 region has 14 residues. Trimming removed 6 bases from V and 6 bases from J; junction bases left unmatched: 5. CDR3 DNA: TGTGCCAGCAGGCACCGGACAGGGGGCAATGAGCAGTTCTTC. Translated, it gives CASRHRTGGNEQFF. Complete variable domain (other parts from reference TRBV7-9 and TRBJ2-1): DTGVSQNPRHKITKRGQNVTFRCDPISEHNRLYWYRQTLGQGPEFLTYFQNEAQLEKSRLLSDRFSAERPKGSFSTLEIQRTEQGDSAMYLCASRHRTGGNEQFFGPGTRLTVL.

The chain links TRBV27 to TRBJ1-5; D is perhaps TRBD1 (6 bases). This CDR3 spans 14 amino acids. The germline V and J ends were trimmed by 7 bases and 7 bases, with 17 bases remaining between them. CDR1 and CDR2 from the germline V gene are MNHEY and SMNVEV (reference sequence). CDR3 DNA: TGTGCCAGCACGGAGTTCAGGGGTCGGCAGCCCCAGCATTTT. This codes for CASTEFRGRQPQHF.

V is TRBV7-3 and J is TRBJ2-3; TRBD1 is a possible D gene (6 bases). The germline V and J ends were trimmed by 2 bases and 6 bases, with 12 bases remaining between them. This CDR3 has 14 residues. CDR1 SGHTA and CDR2 FQGTGA come from the germline V gene. CDR3 sequence reads: CASSLYTGLDTQYF. CDR3 in DNA: TGTGCCAGCAGCTTATATACAGGGTTGGATACGCAGTATTTT.

This chain connects TRBV28 to TRBJ2-4, with 9 positions matching TRBD2. The V segment lost 6 bases and the J segment 3 bases; nucleotides outside the gene matches: 6. CDR1 is MDHEN, CDR2 SYDVKM, per germline. The length of the CDR3 is 15 residues. CDR3 sequence: CASRLAGADKNIQYF. Here the CDR3 DNA reads TGTGCCAGCAGATTAGCGGGAGCGGACAAAAACATTCAGTACTTC.

This sequence joins TRBV6-5 and TRBJ1-5; D is ambiguous. V dropped 8 bases and J dropped 7 bases, with 12 bases sitting between them. Germline V CDR1 and CDR2: MNHEY, SVGAGI. The length of the CDR3 is 12 residues. The CDR3 DNA reads TGTGCCAGCCTAATTAACGGGCAGCCCCAGCATTTT. It specifies CASLINGQPQHF.

The J gene is TRBJ1-2, the V gene TRBV11-2; D not certain. The germline V and J ends were trimmed by 3 bases and 0 bases, with 8 bases remaining between them. From germline, CDR1 is SGHAT and CDR2 FQNNGV. The CDR3 length is 14 residues. The CDR3 DNA reads TGTGCCAGCAGCTTGTCACTCACTAACTATGGCTACACCTTC. Residues: CASSLSLTNYGYTF.

This clone was recorded a few times. V is TRBV7-9 and J is TRBJ1-5; a possible D gene is TRBD1 (6 bases). The CDR3 runs 13 residues. The V and J ends lost 7 bases and 4 bases respectively, with 11 bases between them. Germline CDR1 SEHNR, CDR2 FQNEAQ (reference sequence). The CDR3 is CASNGGPNQPQHF. CDR3 in DNA: TGTGCCAGCAACGGGGGGCCAAATCAGCCCCAGCATTTT. The full variable domain, with the rest looked up from reference TRBV7-9 and TRBJ1-5, is DTGVSQNPRHKITKRGQNVTFRCDPISEHNRLYWYRQTLGQGPEFLTYFQNEAQLEKSRLLSDRFSAERPKGSFSTLEIQRTEQGDSAMYLCASNGGPNQPQHFGDGTRLSIL.

This sequence joins TRBV14 and TRBJ2-3; 9 nucleotides agree with TRBD2. V was clipped by 0 bases and J by 2 bases; unmatched bases: 9. CDR1 is SGHDN and CDR2 is FVKESK in the germline V gene. The CDR3 sequence is 18 residues long. CDR3 in DNA: TGTGCCAGCAGCCAAGATCCATACCTAGCGGGGATCACAGATACGCAGTATTTT. This sequence encodes CASSQDPYLAGITDTQYF. Using reference TRBV14 and TRBJ2-3 for the parts outside the CDR3, the full variable domain is EAGVTQFPSHSVIEKGQTVTLRCDPISGHDNLYWYRRVMGKEIKFLLHFVKESKQDESGMPNNRFLAERTGGTYSTLKVQPAELEDSGVYFCASSQDPYLAGITDTQYFGPGTRLTVL.

J is TRBJ1-1 and V is TRBV19; TRBD1 matches at 8 bases. This CDR3 is built from 14 residues. Germline loops: CDR1 LNHDA, CDR2 SQIVND (reference sequence). V shed 6 bases and J 3 bases; nucleotides not matched to a gene: 6. The CDR3 reads CASSKQGVDTEAFF. The CDR3 DNA is TGTGCCAGTAGCAAACAGGGGGTTGACACTGAAGCTTTCTTT.

CDR3 DNA: TGTGCCAGCAGCTTAGGGGGAGTAGCGGGAGAAGTTGGTGAGCAGTTCTTC. Protein: CASSLGGVAGEVGEQFF. This chain links TRBV7-9 with TRBJ2-1; 9 bases map to TRBD2. The CDR3 spans 17 residues. The ends lost 1 base at V and 9 bases at J; junction bases unmatched: 13. Germline loops: CDR1 SEHNR, CDR2 FQNEAQ (reference sequence).

V and J are TRBV7-2 and TRBJ2-6; maybe TRBD2 (6 bases). In germline, CDR1 is SGHTA, CDR2 FQGNSA. The CDR3 loop spans 19 amino acids. Trimming removed 5 bases from V and 0 bases from J, with 20 bases in between. The CDR3, as DNA: TGTGCCAGCAGCCCCGCCCGACTAGGACGGTTCTCTGGGGCCAACGTCCTGACTTTC. Translated: CASSPARLGRFSGANVLTF. Together with reference TRBV7-2 and TRBJ2-6, the CDR3 gives the full variable domain: GAGVSQSPSNKVTEKGKDVELRCDPISGHTALYWYRQSLGQGLEFLIYFQGNSAPDKSGLPSDRFSAERTGGSVSTLTIQRTQQEDSAVYLCASSPARLGRFSGANVLTFGAGSRLTVL.

The J gene is TRBJ2-7, the V gene TRBV27, with 7 bases matching TRBD1. The CDR3 totals 16 residues. Germline assignment: CDR1 MNHEY and CDR2 SMNVEV (reference sequence). The trim removed 0 bases at V and 5 bases at J, leaving 10 bases unmatched. The chain's CDR3 is CASSLSLPTGSDEQYF. The CDR3 coding sequence is TGTGCCAGCAGTTTATCTCTCCCGACAGGGAGCGACGAGCAGTACTTC.

This chain connects TRBV7-2 to TRBJ2-2; D not certain. The CDR3 is 15 amino acids. Trimming left V 1 base short and J 0 bases short, with 6 bases between. Germline CDR1 is SGHTA and CDR2 is FQGNSA. The CDR3 sequence is CASSLGPTNTGELFF. For the CDR3, the DNA is TGTGCCAGCAGCTTAGGGCCGACGAACACCGGGGAGCTGTTTTTT.

This clone is a singleton in its sample. This sequence joins TRBV6-4 and TRBJ2-7; 7 bases are shared with TRBD1. Trimming took 2 bases from V and 5 from J; bases not matched to a gene: 0. Germline V gene data show CDR1 as MRHNA and CDR2 as SNTAGT. This CDR3 is built from 12 residues. In DNA, the CDR3 is TGTGCCAGCAGTGACGACAGGGACGAGCAGTACTTC. Translating it yields CASSDDRDEQYF.

The gene calls are TRBV3-1 (or the pseudogene TRBV3-2) and TRBJ2-1, with TRBD2 identical over 7 bases. There are 16 residues in the CDR3. V lost 4 bases to trimming and J lost 4 bases; unmatched junction nucleotides: 10. Germline assignment: CDR1 LGHDT and CDR2 YNNKEL (reference sequence). The CDR3 sequence: CASSLAGGGFYNEQFF. CDR3 nucleotides: TGTGCCAGCAGCCTGGCCGGCGGGGGATTTTACAATGAGCAGTTCTTC.

The CDR3 DNA sequence: TGCGCCAGCAGCTTGATTAGCGTGGGCACAGATACGCAGTATTTT. Protein: CASSLISVGTDTQYF. This rearrangement joins TRBV5-1 to TRBJ2-3, with D possibly TRBD2 on 5 matching bases. Germline CDR1 SGHRS, CDR2 YFSETQ. CDR3 size: 15 residues. V gave up 1 base and J gave up 1 base, with 10 bases separating them.

This clone came up a few times. The chain carries TRBV29-1 and TRBJ1-1, with TRBD1 as a possible D gene (6 bases). The V gene's germline CDR1 is SQVTM and CDR2 ANQGSEA. Trimming took off 7 bases at V and 2 bases at J, with 20 bases between the two ends. The length of the CDR3 is 15 residues. CDR3 loop: CSGGQSSALNTEAFF. The CDR3 nucleotides are TGCAGCGGTGGACAGAGTTCGGCCCTAAACACTGAAGCTTTCTTT. Using reference TRBV29-1 and TRBJ1-1 for the parts outside the CDR3, the full variable domain is SAVISQKPSRDICQRGTSLTIQCQVDSQVTMMFWYRQQPGQSLTLIATANQGSEATYESGFVIDKFPISRPNLTFSTLTVSNMSPEDSSIYLCSGGQSSALNTEAFFGQGTRLTVV.

V is TRBV4-2 and J is TRBJ1-4, with 9 nucleotides matching TRBD1. The CDR3 length is 16 residues. V gave up 4 bases and J gave up 4 bases; unmatched junction bases: 7. Germline lookup yields CDR1 LGHNA and CDR2 YNFKEQ. CDR3 sequence (DNA): TGTGCCAGCAGCCGAGAGGCGGACAGGGGTAATGAAAAACTGTTTTTT. Translating it yields CASSREADRGNEKLFF.

The chain is built from TRBV6-6 and TRBJ1-4, with D uncertain. CDR3 length: 17 amino acids. Germline V gene data show CDR1 as MNHNY and CDR2 as SVGAGI (reference sequence). V lost 5 bases, J lost 1 base, and 17 bases lay in between. CDR3 in amino acids: CASSRERRRGTNEKLFF. CDR3 nucleotides: TGTGCCAGCAGTCGAGAAAGAAGACGGGGAACTAATGAAAAACTGTTTTTT.

The V call is TRBV28, the J call TRBJ1-2; unclear D gene. V shed 2 bases and J shed 5 bases, with 9 bases lying between them. This CDR3 comprises 13 residues. Germline V CDR1 and CDR2: MDHEN, SYDVKM. This chain's CDR3 is CASSLQQPYGYTF. CDR3 coding DNA: TGTGCCAGCAGTTTACAACAGCCTTATGGCTACACCTTC.

This CDR3 reads CSVGFTPYEQYF. The DNA of the CDR3 is TGCAGCGTCGGGTTCACCCCCTACGAGCAGTACTTC. This chain joins TRBV29-1 and TRBJ2-7; D ambiguous. The germline V gene encodes CDR1 SQVTM and CDR2 ANQGSEA. The CDR3 has 12 residues. V lost 6 bases, J lost 2 bases, and 11 bases lay in between.